These T cell receptor beta chains were read from a single sample in a study of blood T cells in healthy people across ages. TCRdb itself ran the 5' RACE reads through MiXCR, one entry per CDR3 protein. The table has 700,000 or so distinct CDR3 sequences, approximately 22% seen once. Sequencing was carried out using blood. The receptor set was obtained from a man between 65 and 85 years old in good health. Each CDR3 is given with its conserved first and last residue. The D gene is left open where the match is weak.

TRBD2	TRBV2	TRBJ2-1	CASSEAHQTRTRGDSYNEQFF
NA	TRBV29-1	TRBJ2-7	CSVYSSGSYEQYF
NA	TRBV7-9	TRBJ1-4	CASTHGLGPGGEKLFF
NA	TRBV5-5	TRBJ2-1	CASSFTETTYNEQFF
TRBD1	TRBV5-1	TRBJ2-7	CASSLTGVGGEQYF
TRBD1	TRBV15	TRBJ2-3	CATNVGRTGRTDTQYF
NA	TRBV7-8	TRBJ2-3	CASSPRTRAGTDTQYF
NA	TRBV27	TRBJ2-5	CASSLSGFQRQETQYF
TRBD2	TRBV7-9	TRBJ2-3	CASSLGLAGTYTQYF
TRBD1	TRBV7-9	TRBJ1-2	CASSAYQGVDYGYTF
NA	TRBV19	TRBJ1-5	CASSINPGGQGTNQPQHF
TRBD1	TRBV11-2	TRBJ2-4	CASSPTGTGDIQYF
NA	TRBV7-2	TRBJ1-4	CASSPLGLSENEKLFF
NA	TRBV27	TRBJ1-2	CASSFFPTRDYGYTF
TRBD1	TRBV29-1	TRBJ2-2	CSATGVTGGLGELFF
NA	TRBV29-1	NA	CSVENNEQFF
TRBD2	TRBV12-3/TRBV12-4	TRBJ2-5	CASRLTSGGQTQYF
TRBD1	TRBV27	TRBJ1-5	CASSPRGYGNQPQHF
NA	TRBV12-3/TRBV12-4	NA	CASSFYRGEQYF
NA	TRBV5-1	TRBJ2-5	CASRREYQETQYF
TRBD1	TRBV18	TRBJ2-7	CASTGGSGNEQYF
NA	TRBV12-3/TRBV12-4	TRBJ2-5	CASSFWRDETQYF
NA	TRBV3-1	TRBJ2-3	CASSHYAGLSGSTDTQYF
TRBD1	TRBV27	TRBJ1-1	CASHISGDRRDHTEAFF
NA	TRBV11-1	TRBJ1-1	CASSRARGVGDTEAFF
NA	TRBV12-3/TRBV12-4	TRBJ1-2	CASRDNRDAYGYTF
NA	TRBV20-1	TRBJ1-1	CSARDPSGRNTEAFF
TRBD2	TRBV7-3	TRBJ2-3	CASSFSGKVTDTQYF
TRBD2	TRBV27	TRBJ2-2	CATRLAGAFDTGELFF
TRBD1	TRBV12-3/TRBV12-4	TRBJ1-1	CASGDRVNTEAFF
TRBD1	TRBV7-2	TRBJ2-3	CASSLQGVGTDTQYF
TRBD2	TRBV5-1	TRBJ2-3	CASSLRAGGPSTDTQYF
NA	TRBV28	TRBJ1-6	CASSLHPQNSPLHF
NA	TRBV14	TRBJ2-4	CASSQGPDLTYAKNIQYF
NA	TRBV5-1	TRBJ2-5	CASGEGGVQETQYF
TRBD2	TRBV12-3/TRBV12-4	NA	CASSLVGLSGSNEQFF